Below are 7 T cell receptor beta chains sequenced from a single sample in a study of neoadjuvant anti-PD-1 for oral cavity cancer (dated by TCRdb to 2020 to 2022). The method behind the library was the immunoSEQ multiplex PCR assay. The source is immuneACCESS, and TCRdb retained only in-frame sequences with V and J called. Part of the clones is not carried over; for the studies checked, unresolved V genes explain less than half of this, and the remainder is unexplained. The sample includes some 13,000 clones, with less than 70% observed a single time. Approximately 7% of the sample goes to the ten largest clones. In the paper's terms, the time point label means: before neoadjuvant nivolumab. The starting material was tumor tissue, obtained before nivolumab (anti-PD-1) treatment. All receptors derive from a person aged 35-80 years with oral cavity squamous cell carcinoma. The donor label of this sample is uncertain.

The V and J genes are TRBV28 and TRBJ1-1; TRBD1 aligns across 10 bases. J lost 6 bases, V lost 7 bases, and 5 bases had no gene match. The CDR3 sequence is 13 residues long. Per germline, CDR1 MDHEN and CDR2 SYDVKM. This CDR3 reads CASIRDRGSEAFF. CDR3 nucleotide sequence: TGTGCCAGCATCCGGGACAGGGGATCTGAAGCTTTCTTT. Supplemented by reference TRBV28 and TRBJ1-1, the full variable domain reads DVKVTQSSRYLVKRTGEKVFLECVQDMDHENMFWYRQDPGLGLRLIYFSYDVKMKEKGDIPEGYSVSREKKERFSLILESASTNQTSMYLCASIRDRGSEAFFGQGTRLTVV.

This chain links TRBV28 with TRBJ2-7, with D tentatively TRBD1 or TRBD2 (5 bases each). Between the trimmed V and J ends, which lost 5 bases and 1 base, there was a span of 15 bases. The length of the CDR3 is 15 residues. CDR1 and CDR2 from the germline V gene are MDHEN and SYDVKM. CDR3 residues: CASSRPGTTSYEQYF. In DNA, the CDR3 is TGTGCCAGCAGTCGCCCCGGGACCACTTCCTACGAGCAGTACTTC.

This chain joins TRBV4-1 and TRBJ2-1, with 8 bases identical to TRBD1. The CDR3 sequence is 16 residues long. J lost 3 bases, V lost 5 bases, and 9 bases had no gene match. In germline, CDR1 is MGHRA, CDR2 YSYEKL. CDR3 amino acids: CASSSAGQGRYNEQFF. DNA for the CDR3: TGCGCCAGCAGCTCAGCCGGACAGGGCCGCTACAATGAGCAGTTCTTC.

The rearrangement uses TRBV7-8 and TRBJ2-3; no reliable D call. The CDR3 contains 11 residues. The V end lost 4 bases, the J end lost 4 bases, and 3 bases lay between the germline ends. Germline CDR1 SGHVS, CDR2 FQNEAQ. As DNA, the CDR3 is TGTGCCAGCAGCTATGCAGATACGCAGTATTTT. Its protein product is CASSYADTQYF. The full variable domain, in which reference TRBV7-8 and TRBJ2-3 provide the parts outside the CDR3, is GAGVSQSPRYKVAKRGQDVALRCDPISGHVSLFWYQQALGQGPEFLTYFQNEAQLDKSGLPSDRFFAERPEGSVSTLKIQRTQQEDSAVYLCASSYADTQYFGPGTRLTVL.

V is TRBV19 and J is TRBJ2-7; 9 bases align to TRBD2. Germline lookup yields CDR1 LNHDA and CDR2 SQIVND (reference sequence). This CDR3 region has 15 residues. V lost 5 bases to trimming and J lost 1 base; unmatched junction nucleotides: 6. CDR3: CASSQGLALSYEQYF. The CDR3 DNA follows: TGTGCCAGTAGTCAAGGACTAGCGCTTTCCTACGAGCAGTACTTC.

This rearrangement joins TRBV7-2 to TRBJ1-6; D call uncertain. The V and J ends lost 1 base and 9 bases respectively, with 10 bases between them. CDR3 size: 14 residues. Germline V gene lookup returns CDR1 SGHTA and CDR2 FQGNSA. Here the CDR3 reads CASSLGAGSSPLHF. The CDR3 DNA reads TGTGCCAGCAGCTTAGGGGCAGGTTCTTCACCCCTCCACTTT. Using reference TRBV7-2 and TRBJ1-6 for the parts outside the CDR3, the full variable domain is GAGVSQSPSNKVTEKGKDVELRCDPISGHTALYWYRQSLGQGLEFLIYFQGNSAPDKSGLPSDRFSAERTGGSVSTLTIQRTQQEDSAVYLCASSLGAGSSPLHFGNGTRLTVT.

The chain has TRBV18 and TRBJ2-2, with D perhaps matching TRBD2 (6 bases). Deletions cut 6 bases from V and 5 bases from J, with 16 bases between. The germline V gene has CDR1 KGHSH and CDR2 LQKENI. The length of the CDR3 is 15 residues. The DNA of the CDR3 is TGTGCCAGCTCTGCGGCGGCGGGGCGGACCGGGGAGCTGTTTTTT. Residues: CASSAAAGRTGELFF. Full variable domain (missing parts from reference TRBV18 and TRBJ2-2): NAGVMQNPRHLVRRRGQEARLRCSPMKGHSHVYWYRQLPEEGLKFMVYLQKENIIDESGMPKERFSAEFPKEGPSILRIQQVVRGDSAAYFCASSAAAGRTGELFFGEGSRLTVL.